The rows below give T cell receptor beta chains drawn from one sample of a study of Ad26.COV2.S vaccination and SARS-CoV-2 variants. The method was immunoSEQ multiplex PCR; TCRdb's version includes in-frame clones alone and lacks a portion of them. The sample carries some 340,000 clones, roughly 80% recorded once. Specimen: peripheral blood, collected in a trial of Ad26.COV2.S vaccine versus placebo. Receptors originate from a person aged 18-65 years who received the Ad26.COV2.S COVID-19 vaccine or a placebo. Both conserved end residues are trimmed from each CDR3.

>TRBV28|TRBJ1-3|12
ASSLDISGNTIY
>TRBV7-8|TRBJ1-3|13
ASSLSFLTGNTIY
>TRBV18|TRBJ1-5|17
ASSAPFTSEGALNQPQH
>TRBV28|TRBJ2-1|13
ASSFGGGPYNEQF
>TRBV2|TRBJ2-1|9
ASSEGRQKF
>TRBV28|TRBJ1-5|14
ASSLWYRPGNQPQH
>TRBV28|TRBJ1-2|14
ASSLIGGQGKYGYT
>TRBV29-1|TRBJ2-7|11
SGGQGAGYEQY
>TRBV25-1|TRBJ2-5|10
ASSIGQETQY
>TRBV7-6|TRBJ2-2|13
ASSPGTGVTGELF
>TRBV6-5|TRBJ1-2|11
AVQQGRTYGYT
>TRBV5-5|TRBJ2-5|14
ASSIRQGMARETQY
>TRBV9|TRBJ1-6|12
ASSARGHNSPLH
>TRBV6-1|TRBJ1-4|13
ASSDARWRSEKLF
>TRBV28|TRBJ2-3|15
ASSSTRWAANTDTQY
>TRBV19|TRBJ1-4|14
ASSKAPPGINEKLF
>TRBV7-6|TRBJ2-7|13
ASSLGLFEGGEQY
>TRBV5-1|TRBJ1-6|12
ASSAGLGGSPLH
>TRBV21-1|TRBJ2-5|17
ASSKEERRGQNYQETQY
>TRBV27|TRBJ2-1|13
ASSWWRGGLDEQF
>TRBV4-1|TRBJ2-7|13
ASSQGYWGNYEQY
>TRBV3-1/TRBV3-2|TRBJ1-2|11
ASSPIGGSGYT
>TRBV28|TRBJ1-5|14
ASSLIRQGGGQPQH
>TRBV7-9|TRBJ1-2|13
ASSLARDRNYGYT
>TRBV28|TRBJ1-5|14
ASSSTGTGGGQPQH
>TRBV10-3|TRBJ1-5|14
AISETPLTGRQPQH
>TRBV5-1|TRBJ1-3|14
ASSVGQGSSGNTIY
>TRBV7-9|TRBJ2-7|14
ASSQTGVSISYEQY
>TRBV9|TRBJ2-7|12
ASSESGGSYEQY
>TRBV5-1|TRBJ2-1|15
ASSRGLAGAAYNEQF
>TRBV19|TRBJ2-2|13
ASSTGRRNTGELF
>TRBV7-6|TRBJ1-6|10
ASSLPDSPLH
>TRBV3-1/TRBV3-2|TRBJ1-4|17
ASSQENRDRNTTNEKLF
>TRBV20-1|TRBJ1-5|12
SASVLGIKQPQH
>TRBV4-2|TRBJ2-5|10
ASSRPQETQY